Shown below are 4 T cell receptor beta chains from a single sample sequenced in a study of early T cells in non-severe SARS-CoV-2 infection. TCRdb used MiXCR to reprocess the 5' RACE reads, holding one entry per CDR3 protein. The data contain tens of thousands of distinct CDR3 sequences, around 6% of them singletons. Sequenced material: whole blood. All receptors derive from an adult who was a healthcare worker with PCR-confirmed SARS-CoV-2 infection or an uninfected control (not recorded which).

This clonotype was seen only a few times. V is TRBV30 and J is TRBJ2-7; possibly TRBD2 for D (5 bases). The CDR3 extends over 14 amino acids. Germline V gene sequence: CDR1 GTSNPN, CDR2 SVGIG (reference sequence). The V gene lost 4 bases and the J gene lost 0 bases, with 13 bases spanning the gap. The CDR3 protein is CAWTSPGSSYEQYF. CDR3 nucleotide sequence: TGTGCCTGGACCTCGCCGGGGTCCTCCTACGAGCAGTACTTC.

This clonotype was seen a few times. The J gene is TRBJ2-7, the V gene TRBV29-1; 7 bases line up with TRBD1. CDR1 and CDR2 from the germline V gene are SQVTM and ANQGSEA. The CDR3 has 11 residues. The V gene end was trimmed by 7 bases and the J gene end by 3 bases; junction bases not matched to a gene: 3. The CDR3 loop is CSGGQLYEQYF. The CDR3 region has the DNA TGCAGCGGGGGACAGCTCTACGAGCAGTACTTC.

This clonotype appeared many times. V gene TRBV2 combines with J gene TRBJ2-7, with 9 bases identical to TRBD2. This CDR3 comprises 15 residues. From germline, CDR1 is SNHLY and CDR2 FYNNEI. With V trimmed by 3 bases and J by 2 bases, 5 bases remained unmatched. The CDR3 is CASSDKRGEAYEQYF. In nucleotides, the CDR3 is TGTGCCAGCAGTGATAAGCGGGGGGAAGCCTACGAGCAGTACTTC.

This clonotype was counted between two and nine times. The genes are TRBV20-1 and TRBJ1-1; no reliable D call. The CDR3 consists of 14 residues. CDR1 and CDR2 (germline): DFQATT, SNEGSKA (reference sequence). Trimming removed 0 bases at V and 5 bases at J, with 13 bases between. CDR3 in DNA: TGCAGTGCTAGAGATCGCCCCCAGAGGACTGAAGCTTTCTTT. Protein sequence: CSARDRPQRTEAFF.